The rows below give T cell receptor beta chains drawn from one sample of a study of cytomegalovirus exposure and HLA in healthy donors. Assay used: immunoSEQ multiplex PCR; TCRdb lists only in-frame clones, some missing. The sample holds 250,000 to 350,000 clones; 86% are singletons and the top ten take 3.5% to 4%. Sequenced: PBMCs. These receptors were obtained from a man aged 35-49 years in good health and CMV-seropositive. CDR3s include the opening cysteine and the closing phenylalanine or tryptophan. The D gene is left open where the match is weak. Only some rows state a clone size, as once, few, many or a class for expanded clones.

D: TRBD2; size: .; J: TRBJ2-5; V: TRBV28; DNA: TGTGCCAGCAGTCCTCTCCTAGCGGGAGCGGTAGGCCAAGAGACCCAGTACTTC; CDR3: CASSPLLAGAVGQETQYF
D: TRBD1; size: .; J: TRBJ1-4; V: TRBV7-6; DNA: TGTGCCAGCAGCTTAGGGACAGGGAAAGATGAAAAACTGTTTTTT; CDR3: CASSLGTGKDEKLFF
D: TRBD1; size: few; J: TRBJ1-5; V: TRBV6-1; DNA: TGTGCCAGCAGTGAAGGGGCAGGGGGACAGCCCCAGCATTTT; CDR3: CASSEGAGGQPQHF
D: TRBD1; size: once; J: TRBJ2-1; V: TRBV7-7; DNA: TGTGCTAGCAGCTTAGCGACAGGGACAGGGCACTCTGAGCAGTTCTTC; CDR3: CASSLATGTGHSEQFF
D: .; size: .; J: TRBJ2-1; V: TRBV5-4; DNA: TGTGCCAGCACGGGCTACAATGAGCAGTTCTTC; CDR3: CASTGYNEQFF
D: .; size: .; J: TRBJ2-3; V: TRBV11-3; DNA: TGTGCCAGCAGCTTAGGGAGTGCAGATACGCAGTATTTT; CDR3: CASSLGSADTQYF
D: .; size: .; J: TRBJ2-7; V: TRBV2; DNA: TGTGCCAGCAGCACTCAAAGGCGGGGGCCTTACGAGCAGTACTTC; CDR3: CASSTQRRGPYEQYF
D: TRBD1; size: .; J: TRBJ1-4; V: TRBV5-1; DNA: TGCGCCAGCAGCTCCCGGGACAGAGAAGAGATTAATGAAAAACTGTTTTTT; CDR3: CASSSRDREEINEKLFF
D: TRBD2; size: .; J: TRBJ2-1; V: TRBV7-9; DNA: TGTGCCAGCAGCTTAGGGGGCCCAGCGGGAGTGTCCTACAATGAGCAGTTCTTC; CDR3: CASSLGGPAGVSYNEQFF
D: TRBD1; size: once; J: TRBJ2-3; V: TRBV29-1; DNA: TGCAGCTCCGACAGGGGGACAGATACGCAGTATTTT; CDR3: CSSDRGTDTQYF
D: TRBD2; size: .; J: TRBJ2-1; V: TRBV6-1; DNA: TGTGCCAGCAGTGGTGGACTAGCGAATTCCTACAATGAGCAGTTCTTC; CDR3: CASSGGLANSYNEQFF
D: .; size: .; J: TRBJ1-2; V: TRBV4-1; DNA: TGCGCCAGCAGCCAAGGGGCAGAATCTAACTATGGCTACACCTTC; CDR3: CASSQGAESNYGYTF
D: TRBD2; size: .; J: TRBJ2-5; V: TRBV7-9; DNA: TGTGCCAGCAGCTTACTTAGTCGGCCGGGAGGACTCCAAGAGACCCAGTACTTC; CDR3: CASSLLSRPGGLQETQYF
D: TRBD1; size: .; J: TRBJ1-1; V: TRBV18; DNA: TGTGCCAGCTCACCAACTATCGACAGGGCATGGGAAGCTTTCTTT; CDR3: CASSPTIDRAWEAFF
D: TRBD1; size: .; J: TRBJ1-2; V: TRBV2; DNA: TGTGCCAGCAGAGGGGGCGGACCGTTAGGCTACACCTTC; CDR3: CASRGGGPLGYTF
D: .; size: .; J: TRBJ2-7; V: TRBV14; DNA: TGTGCCAGCAGTTCTGAACAAGCGGTGACCTACGAGCAGTACTTC; CDR3: CASSSEQAVTYEQYF
D: .; size: .; J: TRBJ1-2; V: TRBV28; DNA: TGTGCCAGCAGTCCAGGGACTAACTATGGCTACACCTTC; CDR3: CASSPGTNYGYTF
D: .; size: .; J: TRBJ1-5; V: TRBV28; DNA: TGTGCCAGCAGTTTGGGCCCGGGGTATAGCAATCAGCCCCAGCATTTT; CDR3: CASSLGPGYSNQPQHF
D: TRBD1; size: .; J: TRBJ1-6; V: TRBV7-3; DNA: TGTGCCAGCAGCTTCGGGACAGCTAATTCACCCCTCCACTTT; CDR3: CASSFGTANSPLHF
D: .; size: .; J: TRBJ2-7; V: TRBV27; DNA: TGTGCCAGCAGTCCTGGGCCCACCTACGAGCAGTACTTC; CDR3: CASSPGPTYEQYF
D: .; size: few; J: TRBJ2-7; V: TRBV5-5; DNA: TGTGCCAGCAGCCTCGCGACAGTGACCTACGAGCAGTACTTC; CDR3: CASSLATVTYEQYF
D: TRBD2; size: .; J: TRBJ2-3; V: TRBV7-9; DNA: TGTGCCAGCAGCTCTAGCGGGAGTGGAGATACGCAGTATTTT; CDR3: CASSSSGSGDTQYF
D: TRBD1; size: few; J: TRBJ2-5; V: TRBV7-2; DNA: TGTGCCAGCAGCCCCACAGGGGGCGGAGGGGAGGAGACCCAGTACTTC; CDR3: CASSPTGGGGEETQYF
D: .; size: .; J: TRBJ2-7; V: TRBV28; DNA: TGTGCCAGCAGTCCCCTTAACAGTGCCGTCTACGAGCAGTACTTC; CDR3: CASSPLNSAVYEQYF
D: TRBD1; size: .; J: TRBJ2-6; V: TRBV5-4; DNA: TGTGCCAGCAGCGGGGGACAGGGGGGCTATCCCCCTGGGGCCAACGTCCTGACTTTC; CDR3: CASSGGQGGYPPGANVLTF
D: TRBD1; size: .; J: TRBJ2-1; V: TRBV6-1; DNA: TGTGCCAGCAGTGAGGACAGGGGGTTAGATGAGCAGTTCTTC; CDR3: CASSEDRGLDEQFF
D: .; size: .; J: TRBJ1-2; V: TRBV7-9; DNA: TGTGCCAGCACCAGCGTCGGTATAACATATGGCTACACCTTC; CDR3: CASTSVGITYGYTF
D: TRBD1; size: .; J: TRBJ1-1; V: TRBV6-6; DNA: TGTGCCAGCAGTGCCGGGACAGGGGGCACTGAAGCTTTCTTT; CDR3: CASSAGTGGTEAFF
D: TRBD1; size: once; J: TRBJ1-2; V: TRBV7-8; DNA: TGTGCCAGCAGCTTGGCCGGGACAGAGCGTAACTATGGCTACACCTTC; CDR3: CASSLAGTERNYGYTF
D: .; size: .; J: TRBJ2-7; V: TRBV12-5; DNA: TGTGCTAGTTGGACACTCTCCTACGAGCAGTACTTC; CDR3: CASWTLSYEQYF
D: TRBD1; size: .; J: TRBJ1-2; V: TRBV28; DNA: TGTGCCAGCAGACGGACAGGGAGCTATGGCTACACCTTC; CDR3: CASRRTGSYGYTF
D: .; size: .; J: TRBJ2-7; V: TRBV5-4; DNA: TGTGCCAGCAGCGTGTCTACGAGCTCCTACGAGCAGTACTTC; CDR3: CASSVSTSSYEQYF
D: .; size: .; J: TRBJ2-1; V: TRBV5-4; DNA: TGTGCCAGCAGATACTCCGAGAGCTCCTACAATGAGCAGTTCTTC; CDR3: CASRYSESSYNEQFF
D: .; size: .; J: TRBJ2-2; V: TRBV27; DNA: TGTGCCAGCAGTTTACCCGGGGGAAGTACCGGGGAGCTGTTTTTT; CDR3: CASSLPGGSTGELFF
D: .; size: few; J: TRBJ2-1; V: TRBV5-1; DNA: TGCGCCAGCAGCTTGATTCCGAACTACTACAATGAGCAGTTCTTC; CDR3: CASSLIPNYYNEQFF
D: TRBD1; size: .; J: TRBJ1-4; V: TRBV7-9; DNA: TGTTCCAGCAGCTTAGTTCAGAACAGGGGGGATGAAAAACTGTTTTTT; CDR3: CSSSLVQNRGDEKLFF
D: .; size: few; J: TRBJ2-7; V: TRBV7-6; DNA: TGTGCCAGCAGCTTGGGCAGTCCCCTCGAGCAGTACTTC; CDR3: CASSLGSPLEQYF
D: TRBD2; size: .; J: TRBJ2-7; V: TRBV7-8; DNA: TGTGCCAGCAGCCTGGCGGCGGGGGCCTACGAGCAGTACTTC; CDR3: CASSLAAGAYEQYF
D: .; size: .; J: TRBJ2-1; V: TRBV5-6; DNA: TGTGCCAGCAGCTTCGGTCCTCGCGGGGCTGAGCAGTTCTTC; CDR3: CASSFGPRGAEQFF
D: .; size: few; J: TRBJ2-1; V: TRBV7-2; DNA: TGTGCCAGCAGCTTAGGCATAGTCAATGAGCAGTTCTTC; CDR3: CASSLGIVNEQFF
D: TRBD2; size: .; J: TRBJ2-3; V: TRBV7-2; DNA: TGTGCCAGCAGCTATACTACCGGGACTAGCGGGCGGCAGTATTTT; CDR3: CASSYTTGTSGRQYF
D: TRBD1; size: .; J: TRBJ1-4; V: TRBV7-9; DNA: TGTGCCAGCAGCCCTCCCCCCGACAGGGGGAAAGGTGAAAAACTGTTTTTT; CDR3: CASSPPPDRGKGEKLFF
D: .; size: .; J: TRBJ2-1; V: TRBV13; DNA: TGTGCCAGCAGCTTAGGGCTAGGGGATGAGCAGTTCTTC; CDR3: CASSLGLGDEQFF
D: .; size: .; J: TRBJ2-7; V: TRBV5-1; DNA: TGCGCCAGCAGCTTACAGGGCCCCCCCGCCTACGAGCAGTACTTC; CDR3: CASSLQGPPAYEQYF
D: TRBD2; size: .; J: TRBJ2-1; V: TRBV27; DNA: TGTGCCAGCAGTTCGAGACTAGCGGGAGTTTTCAATGAGCAGTTCTTC; CDR3: CASSSRLAGVFNEQFF
D: TRBD2; size: .; J: TRBJ2-1; V: TRBV10-1; DNA: TGCGCCAGCAGTTCCGGGACTAGCGGGAGCAATGAGCAGTTCTTC; CDR3: CASSSGTSGSNEQFF
D: TRBD1; size: few; J: TRBJ1-3; V: TRBV14; DNA: TGTGCCAGCAGCCAATGGACAGGAGGAAACACCATATATTTT; CDR3: CASSQWTGGNTIYF
D: TRBD2; size: once; J: TRBJ2-7; V: TRBV7-9; DNA: TGTGCCAGCAGCCAACGGGCAGGGAGGGAGTGGAGTTTCTACGAGCAGTACTTC; CDR3: CASSQRAGREWSFYEQYF
D: .; size: .; J: TRBJ1-5; V: TRBV28; DNA: TGTGCCAGCAGGATACAGGGAGGGCAGCCCCAGCATTTT; CDR3: CASRIQGGQPQHF
D: .; size: .; J: TRBJ2-1; V: TRBV27; DNA: TGTGCCAGCAGTTTATTCCCGGGAGCCTACAATGAGCAGTTCTTC; CDR3: CASSLFPGAYNEQFF
D: .; size: .; J: TRBJ2-1; V: TRBV6-5; DNA: TGTGCCAGCAGTTACTCTTTACGGTATGAGCAGTTCTTC; CDR3: CASSYSLRYEQFF
D: .; size: .; J: TRBJ1-4; V: TRBV5-1; DNA: TGCGCCAGCAGCTTGGAGAGCCGTAATGAAAAACTGTTTTTT; CDR3: CASSLESRNEKLFF
D: .; size: .; J: TRBJ2-7; V: TRBV15; DNA: TGTGCCACCAGCAGAGATGAGGGGACTGGGCGATACGAGCAGTACTTC; CDR3: CATSRDEGTGRYEQYF
D: .; size: few; J: TRBJ1-1; V: TRBV7-9; DNA: TGTGCCAGCAGCCTTGACAGGAGACGAGCTTTCTTT; CDR3: CASSLDRRRAFF
D: .; size: .; J: TRBJ1-1; V: TRBV7-9; DNA: TGTGCCAGCAGGTGGGGAGATGCTGAAGCTTTCTTT; CDR3: CASRWGDAEAFF
D: TRBD1; size: .; J: TRBJ2-7; V: TRBV13; DNA: TGTGCCAGCAACCCGGGACAGGGGGCCCACGAGCAGTACTTC; CDR3: CASNPGQGAHEQYF
D: .; size: .; J: TRBJ2-1; V: TRBV19; DNA: TGTGCCACCAAGCCTCTGGAGGACAATGAGCAGTTCTTC; CDR3: CATKPLEDNEQFF
D: TRBD1; size: .; J: TRBJ2-5; V: TRBV2; DNA: TGTGCCAGCAGTGAATCCGGACAGGGACTCGGAGAGACCCAGTACTTC; CDR3: CASSESGQGLGETQYF
D: TRBD1; size: .; J: TRBJ1-3; V: TRBV2; DNA: TGTGCCAGCAGTCCCCAGGGGGCTGGAAACACCATATATTTT; CDR3: CASSPQGAGNTIYF
D: TRBD1; size: .; J: TRBJ1-2; V: TRBV7-9; DNA: TGTTCCAGCCACCCTCCGGGACAGGGCCCTCTCTATGGCTACACCTTC; CDR3: CSSHPPGQGPLYGYTF